These 25 T cell receptor beta chains were sequenced from one sample in a study of radiation and T cells in renal cell carcinoma (dated by TCRdb to about 2020). Preparation of the library involved the immunoSEQ multiplex PCR assay. TCRdb's version of the immuneACCESS table is confined to in-frame rearrangements and falls short of the full clone set. An unresolved V gene accounts for under half of the shortfall where checked; the remainder is of unknown origin. Here the sample has 130,000 to 150,000 clones; roughly 88% occur a single time. The leading ten clones occupy approximately 12% of the sample. Read against the paper, the sample's time point label means: baseline pretreatment blood. The treatment or condition label, as the study defines it: 15 Gy SBRT to primary tumor, nephrectomy 4 weeks later. Sequences were derived from blood, sampled from a patient whose treatment included radiotherapy and nephrectomy. The receptors stem from a woman in her 50s with renal cell carcinoma.

The chain links TRBV9 to TRBJ1-2; the D is unclear. V shed 4 bases and J shed 1 base, with 14 bases lying between them. This CDR3 is 15 amino acids long. The germline gives CDR1 SGDLS, CDR2 YYNGEE. The CDR3 sequence is CASSPRWLNNYGYTF. For the CDR3, the DNA is TGTGCCAGCAGCCCACGGTGGCTCAATAACTATGGCTACACCTTC. The entire variable domain, with the rest obtained from reference TRBV9 and TRBJ1-2, is as follows: DSGVTQTPKHLITATGQRVTLRCSPRSGDLSVYWYQQSLDQGLQFLIQYYNGEERAKGNILERFSAQQFPDLHSELNLSSLELGDSALYFCASSPRWLNNYGYTFGSGTRLTVV.

The chain is built from TRBV6-1 and TRBJ1-1; 8 bases agree with TRBD1. After removal of 8 bases from V and 3 bases from J, the junction contained 5 bases not matched to a gene. CDR3 length: 13 residues. The germline CDR1 and CDR2 sequences are MNHNS and SASEGT. The CDR3 region is CASGLDRDTEAFF. Written as DNA, the CDR3 is TGTGCCAGCGGGCTGGACAGGGACACTGAAGCTTTCTTT.

This clone was found once. CDR3 DNA sequence: TGTGCCAGTACCCAGGGAACTGAAGCTTTCTTT. This translates into CASTQGTEAFF. The V gene is TRBV6-5, the J gene TRBJ1-1; a weak D match, TRBD1 (5 bases). This CDR3 region has 11 residues. V lost 9 bases, J lost 5 bases, and 10 bases lay in between. The germline V gene encodes CDR1 MNHEY and CDR2 SVGAGI.

The chain couples TRBV19 to TRBJ1-2; D is ambiguous. The CDR3 consists of 14 residues. V lost 3 bases and J lost 2, with 10 bases in between. Germline CDR1 reads LNHDA; CDR2 reads SQIVND (reference sequence). The CDR3 is CASSIWRGNYGYTF. CDR3 sequence (DNA): TGTGCCAGTAGTATTTGGCGAGGGAACTATGGCTACACCTTC.

The chain employs TRBV7-2 and TRBJ2-3; perhaps D is TRBD1 or TRBD2 (7 bases each). Germline lookup yields CDR1 SGHTA and CDR2 FQGNSA. The ends were cut back, 1 base at V and 5 bases at J, with 19 bases in the middle. This CDR3 has 17 residues. The CDR3 loop reads CASSLEGAGVAGDTQYF. The CDR3 DNA reads TGTGCCAGCAGCTTAGAGGGGGCGGGGGTAGCAGGAGATACGCAGTATTTT.

V is TRBV11-2 and J is TRBJ2-1, with 10 bases fitting TRBD2. Per the germline V gene, CDR1 is SGHAT and CDR2 is FQNNGV. V was clipped by 3 bases and J by 8 bases; unmatched bases: 10. The CDR3 runs 16 residues. Here the CDR3 DNA reads TGTGCCAGCAGCTTCTCACCCAGCGGGGGGGCAGATGAGCAGTTCTTC. This gives the protein CASSFSPSGGADEQFF.

CDR3 region: CATRDRAYEQYF. The CDR3 DNA follows: TGTGCCACCCGGGACAGGGCATACGAGCAGTACTTC. The rearrangement links TRBV6-6 to TRBJ2-7; 9 bases align to TRBD1. V shed 10 bases, J shed 4 bases, and the junction held 5 bases outside the gene matches. The CDR3 loop spans 12 amino acids. Germline loops: CDR1 MNHNY, CDR2 SVGAGI (reference sequence).

The chain employs TRBV5-4 and TRBJ2-3, with D perhaps TRBD2 (7 bases). The V end lost 4 bases, the J end lost 6 bases, and 18 bases lay between the germline ends. Germline V gene lookup returns CDR1 SGHNT and CDR2 YYREEE (reference sequence). The CDR3 is made up of 15 amino acids. As DNA, the CDR3 is TGTGCCAGCAGCGCTCGGAGGGGGGGCTCGGATACGCAGTATTTT. Protein product: CASSARRGGSDTQYF.

This sequence joins TRBV19 and TRBJ2-3; either TRBD1 or TRBD2 may fit D (6 bases each). V gave up 5 bases and J gave up 6 bases, with 15 bases separating them. Germline assignment: CDR1 LNHDA and CDR2 SQIVND (reference sequence). The length of the CDR3 is 14 residues. The DNA of the CDR3 is TGTGCCAGTAGTCCAACCTCGGGGGCGGATACGCAGTATTTT. Its translation: CASSPTSGADTQYF.

This clone was found once. The chain links TRBV5-6 to TRBJ1-1; perhaps TRBD1 as D (6 bases). Trimming shortened V by 2 bases and J by 4 bases, and 27 bases separated the two germline ends. Germline loops: CDR1 SGHDT, CDR2 YYEEEE. The CDR3 loop spans 19 amino acids. In DNA form, the CDR3 reads TGTGCCAGCAGCTTACCCCGGACACCGGGGGCGCGGGGATTCACTGAAGCTTTCTTT. It yields the protein CASSLPRTPGARGFTEAFF.

The chain has TRBV19 and TRBJ1-3; D not resolved. V dropped 5 bases and J dropped 8 bases, with 7 bases sitting between them. Germline lookup yields CDR1 LNHDA and CDR2 SQIVND (reference sequence). The CDR3 is 11 amino acids. CDR3 DNA sequence: TGTGCCAGTAGTGCGTGGGACACCATATATTTT. It codes for CASSAWDTIYF.

The rearrangement uses TRBV6-1 and TRBJ2-7; no clear D gene. The germline V and J ends were trimmed by 1 base and 5 bases, with 12 bases remaining between them. The germline V gene has CDR1 MNHNS and CDR2 SASEGT. The CDR3 spans 14 residues. The CDR3: CASSEDGVSHEQYF. The CDR3 nucleotides are TGTGCCAGCAGTGAAGATGGGGTCAGTCACGAGCAGTACTTC.

The chain has TRBV6-5 and TRBJ1-5; possible D gene TRBD1, 5 bases. The CDR3 loop spans 13 amino acids. V lost 5 bases to trimming and J lost 4 bases, with 9 bases between them. Germline CDR1 MNHEY, CDR2 SVGAGI. The CDR3 loop is CASSLQVNQPQHF. The CDR3 DNA sequence: TGTGCCAGCAGTCTACAGGTTAATCAGCCCCAGCATTTT.

The chain joins TRBV29-1 to TRBJ1-2, with a possible D match to TRBD1 (5 bases). V lost 4 bases and J 7 bases, leaving 13 bases between the germline ends. Germline loops: CDR1 SQVTM, CDR2 ANQGSEA. This CDR3 contains 12 residues. CDR3 region: CSVVRDSVGYTF. CDR3 DNA sequence: TGCAGCGTTGTCAGGGACTCGGTTGGCTACACCTTC.

The count of this clone is one. The chain uses TRBV2 and TRBJ1-2; no firm D call. CDR1 and CDR2 from the germline V gene are SNHLY and FYNNEI. Deletions cut 0 bases from V and 2 bases from J, with 16 bases between. This CDR3 is 17 amino acids long. In DNA, the CDR3 is TGTGCCAGCAGTGAAGCGCTTTTACAGATTCTCAACTATGGCTACACCTTC. It specifies CASSEALLQILNYGYTF.

This clone was picked up one time. The CDR3: CASRGTGVRPQHF. For the CDR3, the DNA is TGTGCCAGCAGGGGGACAGGGGTGAGGCCCCAGCATTTT. The chain joins TRBV2 to TRBJ1-5; the match to TRBD1 covers 10 bases. Per germline, CDR1 SNHLY and CDR2 FYNNEI. V trimming: 6 bases; J trimming: 9 bases; junction bases outside the gene matches: 5. This CDR3 has 13 residues.

This clone occurred once. The genes are TRBV2 and TRBJ1-3; 7 nucleotides agree with TRBD1. V lost 7 bases, J lost 4 bases, and 16 bases stayed unmatched. The CDR3 runs 17 residues. Germline loops: CDR1 SNHLY, CDR2 FYNNEI. The CDR3 nucleotides read TGTGCCAGCAACTCCCCCCTTGAGGGGGCAAAAGGAAACACCATATATTTT. It codes for CASNSPLEGAKGNTIYF.

This chain joins TRBV2 and TRBJ1-6; the D is unclear. Trimming took 1 base from V and 0 from J, leaving 4 bases between them. The CDR3 length is 15 residues. Germline V gives CDR1 SNHLY, CDR2 FYNNEI. In DNA form, the CDR3 reads TGTGCCAGCAGTGAAGACAGCTCCTATAATTCACCCCTCCACTTT. Translated: CASSEDSSYNSPLHF.

The genes are TRBV5-4 and TRBJ1-2; D is uncertain. V was pared by 0 bases and J by 5 bases, with 14 bases between. Germline CDR1 SGHNT, CDR2 YYREEE (reference sequence). This CDR3 spans 15 amino acids. In nucleotides, the CDR3 is TGTGCCAGCAGCTTGGAACGCAGAGGGCTATATGGCTACACCTTC. As protein: CASSLERRGLYGYTF.

The rearrangement uses TRBV2 and TRBJ2-2; a possible D gene is TRBD1 (7 bases). V dropped 8 bases and J dropped 1 base, with 14 bases sitting between them. CDR3 size: 15 residues. Germline CDR1 SNHLY, CDR2 FYNNEI. CDR3 protein: CASQQGGGNTGELFF. The CDR3 coding sequence is TGTGCCAGCCAGCAGGGGGGCGGGAACACCGGGGAGCTGTTTTTT.

The J gene is TRBJ2-7, the V gene TRBV2; 9 bases map to TRBD1. The V gene end was trimmed by 7 bases and the J gene end by 0 bases; junction bases not matched to a gene: 7. In germline, CDR1 is SNHLY, CDR2 FYNNEI. The CDR3 is 15 residues long. CDR3 DNA sequence: TGTGCCAGCATAAGGGACAGGGCACCCTCCTACGAGCAGTACTTC. Its translation is CASIRDRAPSYEQYF.

V is TRBV5-1 and J is TRBJ2-7, with a weak D call TRBD2 (6 bases). CDR3 length: 14 amino acids. The ends were cut back, 6 bases at V and 3 bases at J, with 16 bases in the middle. CDR1 and CDR2 (germline): SGHRS, YFSETQ. The DNA of the CDR3 is TGCGCCAGCACCCCGGGGGATCTAAACTACGAGCAGTACTTC. This sequence encodes CASTPGDLNYEQYF.

This chain links TRBV4-1 with TRBJ2-3; D is possibly TRBD2 (7 bases). V lost 3 bases to trimming and J lost 5 bases, with 18 bases between them. The CDR3 runs to 16 residues. CDR1 and CDR2 from the germline V gene are MGHRA and YSYEKL. The CDR3 DNA sequence: TGCGCCAGCAGCCATGGGGGGGGCGCGTGGGAAGATACGCAGTATTTT. Residues: CASSHGGGAWEDTQYF.

The chain combines TRBV7-2 with TRBJ1-3; the match to TRBD1 covers 7 bases. Germline V gene lookup returns CDR1 SGHTA and CDR2 FQGNSA. The CDR3 sequence is 16 residues long. V was pared by 3 bases and J by 4 bases, with 9 bases of the junction left unmatched. In nucleotides, the CDR3 is TGTGCCAGCAGCTTGGGCCCCGACAGGGTCGGAAACACCATATATTTT. This encodes CASSLGPDRVGNTIYF. The full variable domain, in which reference TRBV7-2 and TRBJ1-3 provide the parts outside the CDR3, is GAGVSQSPSNKVTEKGKDVELRCDPISGHTALYWYRQSLGQGLEFLIYFQGNSAPDKSGLPSDRFSAERTGGSVSTLTIQRTQQEDSAVYLCASSLGPDRVGNTIYFGEGSWLTVV.

Only one count was recorded for this clone. The chain carries TRBV6-1 and TRBJ2-5; 10 positions agree with TRBD2. V was clipped by 3 bases and J by 4 bases; unmatched bases: 11. CDR3 length: 17 residues. Germline V gives CDR1 MNHNS, CDR2 SASEGT. In DNA, the CDR3 is TGTGCCAGCAGTGAGAAGCGGGGGGGCCTGAATCGAGAGACCCAGTACTTC. As protein: CASSEKRGGLNRETQYF.